This T cell receptor (beta chain) was retrieved from a study of coeliac disease. At the level of the study: Without high-resolution HLA typing, biased TRBV7-2 usage was examined as a proof of principle. Broader study findings: Intraepithelial and lamina propria fractions were not highly pure. Active celiac intraepithelial and lamina propria samples had lower TRB and TRG clonality than control samples.

Germline loops: CDR1 SEHNR, CDR2 FQNEAQ (reference sequence). With 2 bases clipped from V and 9 bases from J, the junction kept 22 bases outside the gene matches. This CDR3 contains 19 residues. Points on this clone: What it binds is unknown.

Clones were read by immunoSEQ multiplex PCR, and TCRdb kept only the in-frame ones, dropping some. The sample carries some 3,100 clones, almost 65% recorded once. The TCR was taken from a woman between 40 and 50 years old. The sequencing sample was made of intraepithelial lymphocytes from the gut. The chain carries TRBV7-9 and TRBJ2-1; the match to TRBD2 covers 7 bases. CDR3 sequence: CASSLSPRGRGRRGGEQFF. Written as DNA, the CDR3 is TGTGCCAGCAGCTTATCCCCCCGCGGGAGAGGTCGGCGTGGGGGTGAGCAGTTCTTC.